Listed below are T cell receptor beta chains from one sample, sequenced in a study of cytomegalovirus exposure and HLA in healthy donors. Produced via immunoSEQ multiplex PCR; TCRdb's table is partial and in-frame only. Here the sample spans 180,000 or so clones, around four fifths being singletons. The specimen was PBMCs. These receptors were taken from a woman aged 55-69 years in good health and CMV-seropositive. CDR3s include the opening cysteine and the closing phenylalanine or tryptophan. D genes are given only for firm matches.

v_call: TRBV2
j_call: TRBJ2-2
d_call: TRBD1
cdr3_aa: CASRSRTGERNGELFF
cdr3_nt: TGTGCCAGCAGATCTCGGACAGGGGAAAGGAACGGGGAGCTGTTTTTT

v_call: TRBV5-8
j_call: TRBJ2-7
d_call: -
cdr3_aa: CASSLTPVSYEQYF
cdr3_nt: TGTGCCAGCAGCTTGACGCCAGTCTCCTACGAGCAGTACTTC

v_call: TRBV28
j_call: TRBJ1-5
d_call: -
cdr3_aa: CASSSGTNNQPQHF
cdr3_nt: TGTGCCAGCAGTTCCGGGACAAACAATCAGCCCCAGCATTTT

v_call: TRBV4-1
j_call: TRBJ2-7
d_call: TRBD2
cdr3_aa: CASSHRAGGSYEQYF
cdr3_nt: TGCGCCAGCAGCCACCGGGCGGGAGGGTCCTACGAGCAGTACTTC

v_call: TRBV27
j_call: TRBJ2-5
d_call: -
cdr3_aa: CASSLRSGETQYF
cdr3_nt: TGTGCCAGCAGTTTAAGGTCGGGTGAGACCCAGTACTTC

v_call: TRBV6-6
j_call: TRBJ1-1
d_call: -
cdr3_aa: CASQGGNENTEAFF
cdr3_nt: TGTGCCAGTCAAGGGGGTAACGAGAACACTGAAGCTTTCTTT

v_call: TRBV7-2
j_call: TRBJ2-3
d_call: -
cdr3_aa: CASSLDGTVSTDTQYF
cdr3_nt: TGTGCCAGCAGCTTAGACGGGACTGTTAGCACAGATACGCAGTATTTT

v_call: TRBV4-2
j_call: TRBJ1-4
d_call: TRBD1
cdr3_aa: CASSQMGQGNEKLFF
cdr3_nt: TGTGCCAGCAGCCAGATGGGACAGGGCAATGAAAAACTGTTTTTT

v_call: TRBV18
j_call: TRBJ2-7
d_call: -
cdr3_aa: CASSPAAQGGDEQYF
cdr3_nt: TGTGCCAGCTCACCAGCGGCACAGGGGGGGGACGAGCAGTACTTC

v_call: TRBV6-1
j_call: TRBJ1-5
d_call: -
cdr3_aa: CASTAGFWKPQHF
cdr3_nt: TGTGCCAGCACCGCAGGCTTCTGGAAGCCCCAGCATTTT